The rows below give T cell receptor beta chains drawn from one sample of a study of T cells in Graves' hyperthyroidism and ophthalmopathy. MiXCR, run by TCRdb on the multiplex PCR reads, gives a single entry per CDR3 protein. In the table there are approximately 610,000 distinct CDR3 sequences, approximately 15% of which are singletons. The material sequenced was blood. The source of these receptors is a woman in her late teens or twenties with Graves' hyperthyroidism. Each CDR3 is given with its conserved first and last residue. The order of the fields is D gene, clone size, V gene, CDR3 length, J gene, CDR3 protein, CDR3 DNA. The D gene is left open where the match is weak. A row's size may be missing; if present it is once, few, many or a size class.

d_gene: NA; abundance: NA; v_gene: TRBV4-2; len: 15; j_gene: TRBJ1-5; CDR3aa: CASSQVSRGNQPQHF; CDR3nt: TGTGCCAGCAGCCAGGTCAGCAGGGGCAATCAGCCCCAGCATTTT
d_gene: NA; abundance: many; v_gene: TRBV29-1; len: 13; j_gene: TRBJ2-3; CDR3aa: CSADASSTDTQYF; CDR3nt: TGCAGCGCCGACGCGTCTAGCACAGATACGCAGTATTTT
d_gene: NA; abundance: NA; v_gene: TRBV20-1; len: 13; j_gene: TRBJ2-2; CDR3aa: CSAPKLGPGELFF; CDR3nt: TGCAGTGCCCCGAAGTTGGGGCCCGGGGAGCTGTTTTTT
d_gene: NA; abundance: few; v_gene: TRBV5-1; len: 15; j_gene: TRBJ2-3; CDR3aa: CASSFAGSFTDTQYF; CDR3nt: TGCGCCAGCAGCTTCGCGGGGTCCTTCACAGATACGCAGTATTTT
d_gene: NA; abundance: few; v_gene: TRBV25-1; len: 20; j_gene: TRBJ2-3; CDR3aa: CASSEGGRHQGPLGRDTQYF; CDR3nt: TGTGCCAGCAGTGAAGGGGGACGGCACCAAGGACCGCTGGGTAGAGATACGCAGTATTTT
d_gene: TRBD2; abundance: NA; v_gene: TRBV19; len: 19; j_gene: TRBJ2-1; CDR3aa: CASSIGDSGRALPYNEQFF; CDR3nt: TGTGCCAGTAGTATAGGCGATAGCGGGAGGGCGTTGCCCTACAATGAGCAGTTCTTC
d_gene: NA; abundance: few; v_gene: TRBV5-8; len: 14; j_gene: TRBJ2-1; CDR3aa: CASRTGGPANEQFF; CDR3nt: TGTGCCAGCAGGACCGGGGGACCCGCCAATGAGCAGTTCTTC
d_gene: NA; abundance: many; v_gene: TRBV4-3; len: 13; j_gene: TRBJ2-7; CDR3aa: CASSLRPGDEQYF; CDR3nt: TGCGCCAGCAGCCTGAGGCCCGGGGACGAGCAGTACTTC
d_gene: TRBD1; abundance: few; v_gene: TRBV27; len: 16; j_gene: TRBJ1-1; CDR3aa: CASIQLPGQTNTEAFF; CDR3nt: TGTGCCAGCATTCAACTTCCGGGACAGACAAACACTGAAGCTTTCTTT
d_gene: TRBD1; abundance: many; v_gene: TRBV20-1; len: 14; j_gene: TRBJ2-7; CDR3aa: CSAREGQGVYEQYF; CDR3nt: TGCAGTGCTAGAGAAGGACAGGGGGTGTACGAGCAGTACTTC
d_gene: NA; abundance: many; v_gene: TRBV11-2; len: 12; j_gene: TRBJ1-2; CDR3aa: CASSPKLGGYTF; CDR3nt: TGTGCCAGCAGCCCGAAGCTCGGTGGCTACACCTTC
d_gene: NA; abundance: many; v_gene: TRBV28; len: 13; j_gene: TRBJ2-7; CDR3aa: CASSFNRVLEQYF; CDR3nt: TGTGCCAGCAGTTTCAACAGGGTCCTCGAGCAGTACTTC
d_gene: NA; abundance: NA; v_gene: TRBV15; len: 14; j_gene: TRBJ2-2; CDR3aa: CATSRDFSTGELFF; CDR3nt: TGTGCCACCAGCAGAGATTTCAGTACCGGGGAGCTGTTTTTT
d_gene: TRBD1; abundance: NA; v_gene: TRBV12-3/TRBV12-4; len: 14; j_gene: TRBJ2-7; CDR3aa: CASTETGSAYEQYF; CDR3nt: TGTGCCAGCACCGAGACAGGGTCTGCCTACGAGCAGTACTTC
d_gene: NA; abundance: few; v_gene: TRBV10-2; len: 15; j_gene: TRBJ1-2; CDR3aa: CASSVVLGRKEGYTF; CDR3nt: TGCGCCAGCAGTGTCGTCTTAGGCAGGAAGGAAGGCTACACCTTC
d_gene: TRBD2; abundance: few; v_gene: TRBV24-1; len: 19; j_gene: TRBJ2-3; CDR3aa: CATSDPGWTSGSSTDTQYF; CDR3nt: TGTGCCACCAGTGACCCGGGGTGGACTAGCGGGTCTAGCACAGATACGCAGTATTTT
d_gene: NA; abundance: NA; v_gene: TRBV12-3/TRBV12-4; len: 14; j_gene: TRBJ2-3; CDR3aa: CASSEGVATDTQYF; CDR3nt: TGTGCCAGCAGTGAGGGAGTGGCCACAGATACGCAGTATTTT
d_gene: TRBD1; abundance: many; v_gene: TRBV28; len: 15; j_gene: TRBJ2-7; CDR3aa: CASTLQGATSYEQYF; CDR3nt: TGTGCCAGCACTCTACAGGGGGCGACTTCCTACGAGCAGTACTTC
d_gene: NA; abundance: many; v_gene: TRBV5-1; len: 12; j_gene: TRBJ1-1; CDR3aa: CASSLGAAEAFF; CDR3nt: TGCGCCAGCAGCTTGGGGGCAGCCGAAGCTTTCTTT
d_gene: TRBD1; abundance: NA; v_gene: TRBV9; len: 12; j_gene: TRBJ1-1; CDR3aa: CASSVGQGRAFF; CDR3nt: TGTGCCAGCAGCGTTGGACAGGGACGCGCTTTCTTT
d_gene: NA; abundance: few; v_gene: TRBV20-1; len: 10; j_gene: TRBJ2-3; CDR3aa: CSAPLGKQYF; CDR3nt: TGCAGTGCCCCTCTGGGTAAGCAGTATTTT
d_gene: NA; abundance: few; v_gene: TRBV6-5; len: 16; j_gene: TRBJ1-4; CDR3aa: CASSYSLAARNEKLFF; CDR3nt: TGTGCCAGCAGTTACTCGTTAGCGGCACGGAATGAAAAACTGTTTTTT
d_gene: NA; abundance: NA; v_gene: TRBV24-1; len: 17; j_gene: TRBJ2-2; CDR3aa: CATSGLLPGHLTGELFF; CDR3nt: TGTGCCACCAGTGGGCTCCTCCCGGGACACCTCACCGGGGAGCTGTTTTTT
d_gene: NA; abundance: few; v_gene: TRBV24-1; len: 12; j_gene: TRBJ1-4; CDR3aa: CATSGGTEKLFF; CDR3nt: TGTGCCACCAGTGGAGGGACTGAAAAACTGTTTTTT
d_gene: TRBD1; abundance: NA; v_gene: TRBV5-4; len: 14; j_gene: TRBJ2-7; CDR3aa: CASSFHRGSDEQYF; CDR3nt: TGTGCCAGCAGCTTTCACAGGGGGAGCGACGAGCAGTACTTC
d_gene: TRBD1; abundance: many; v_gene: TRBV5-1; len: 17; j_gene: TRBJ1-2; CDR3aa: CASSLGQGASNLYGYTF; CDR3nt: TGCGCCAGCAGCCTCGGACAGGGGGCGAGTAATCTCTATGGCTACACCTTC
d_gene: TRBD1; abundance: NA; v_gene: TRBV5-5; len: 14; j_gene: TRBJ1-4; CDR3aa: CASSLQGAREKLFF; CDR3nt: TGTGCCAGCAGCTTACAGGGGGCGCGAGAAAAACTGTTTTTT
d_gene: TRBD1; abundance: few; v_gene: TRBV29-1; len: 13; j_gene: TRBJ1-2; CDR3aa: CSVGQGEPYGYTF; CDR3nt: TGCAGCGTTGGACAGGGGGAACCCTATGGCTACACCTTC
d_gene: NA; abundance: many; v_gene: TRBV28; len: 13; j_gene: TRBJ1-1; CDR3aa: CATLMPGDTEAFF; CDR3nt: TGTGCCACCCTAATGCCAGGGGACACTGAAGCTTTCTTT
d_gene: NA; abundance: NA; v_gene: TRBV4-3; len: 16; j_gene: TRBJ1-1; CDR3aa: CASSQESSTLNTEAFF; CDR3nt: TGCGCCAGCAGCCAAGAGAGCAGTACCCTGAACACTGAAGCTTTCTTT
d_gene: NA; abundance: NA; v_gene: TRBV6-1; len: 14; j_gene: TRBJ1-4; CDR3aa: CASSRQAENEKLFF; CDR3nt: TGTGCCAGCAGTAGACAGGCCGAGAATGAAAAACTGTTTTTT
d_gene: NA; abundance: few; v_gene: TRBV7-9; len: 13; j_gene: TRBJ2-3; CDR3aa: CASSLAGSDTQYF; CDR3nt: TGTGCCAGCAGCTTAGCGGGATCAGATACGCAGTATTTT
d_gene: TRBD1; abundance: many; v_gene: TRBV12-3/TRBV12-4; len: 15; j_gene: TRBJ1-5; CDR3aa: CASSLQRQGHQPQHF; CDR3nt: TGTGCCAGCAGTTTACAGAGACAGGGGCATCAGCCCCAGCATTTT
d_gene: TRBD1; abundance: many; v_gene: TRBV12-3/TRBV12-4; len: 14; j_gene: TRBJ2-7; CDR3aa: CASSPRQGADEQYF; CDR3nt: TGTGCCAGCAGCCCCAGACAGGGGGCCGACGAGCAGTACTTC
d_gene: TRBD1; abundance: NA; v_gene: TRBV20-1; len: 16; j_gene: TRBJ1-1; CDR3aa: CSARAAGTGGVTEAFF; CDR3nt: TGCAGTGCTAGAGCCGCCGGGACAGGGGGTGTCACTGAAGCTTTCTTT
d_gene: NA; abundance: many; v_gene: TRBV2; len: 15; j_gene: TRBJ1-5; CDR3aa: CASRQGPSSNQPQHF; CDR3nt: TGTGCCAGCAGACAGGGACCTTCTAGCAATCAGCCCCAGCATTTT
d_gene: TRBD1; abundance: NA; v_gene: TRBV2; len: 13; j_gene: TRBJ2-4; CDR3aa: CASSGQGANIQYF; CDR3nt: TGTGCCAGCTCGGGACAGGGGGCAAACATTCAGTACTTC
d_gene: NA; abundance: many; v_gene: TRBV2; len: 13; j_gene: TRBJ1-5; CDR3aa: CASNSGFDQPQHF; CDR3nt: TGTGCCAGCAATTCTGGGTTTGATCAGCCCCAGCATTTT
d_gene: TRBD1; abundance: many; v_gene: TRBV6-6; len: 16; j_gene: TRBJ1-1; CDR3aa: CASSYTLNRGHTEAFF; CDR3nt: TGTGCCAGCAGTTACACTCTCAACAGGGGGCACACTGAAGCTTTCTTT
d_gene: TRBD2; abundance: NA; v_gene: TRBV6-1; len: 14; j_gene: TRBJ2-1; CDR3aa: CASSLRGGGNEQFF; CDR3nt: TGTGCCAGCAGTCTGCGGGGGGGCGGAAATGAGCAGTTCTTC
d_gene: TRBD2; abundance: few; v_gene: TRBV12-3/TRBV12-4; len: 12; j_gene: TRBJ2-7; CDR3aa: CASSRGGGEQYF; CDR3nt: TGTGCCAGCAGTCGGGGGGGCGGCGAGCAGTACTTC
d_gene: TRBD2; abundance: few; v_gene: TRBV6-1; len: 16; j_gene: TRBJ2-1; CDR3aa: CASSRATSGEDNEQFF; CDR3nt: TGTGCCAGCAGTCGCGCCACTAGCGGGGAGGACAATGAGCAGTTCTTC
d_gene: NA; abundance: many; v_gene: TRBV11-3; len: 16; j_gene: TRBJ1-1; CDR3aa: CASSLHFTRGGTEAFF; CDR3nt: TGTGCCAGCAGCTTACACTTCACGAGGGGGGGCACTGAAGCTTTCTTT
d_gene: NA; abundance: NA; v_gene: TRBV29-1; len: 10; j_gene: TRBJ1-2; CDR3aa: CSVEQDRYTF; CDR3nt: TGCAGCGTTGAACAGGATCGCTACACCTTC
d_gene: TRBD2; abundance: many; v_gene: TRBV2; len: 14; j_gene: TRBJ2-1; CDR3aa: CASSVREEDNEQFF; CDR3nt: TGTGCCAGCAGTGTCCGGGAGGAGGACAATGAGCAGTTCTTC
d_gene: TRBD1; abundance: NA; v_gene: TRBV6-1; len: 14; j_gene: TRBJ1-6; CDR3aa: CASFKDRLNSPLHF; CDR3nt: TGTGCCAGCTTTAAGGACAGGCTAAATTCACCCCTCCACTTT
d_gene: NA; abundance: few; v_gene: TRBV7-2; len: 11; j_gene: TRBJ1-2; CDR3aa: CAIQRWSGYTF; CDR3nt: TGTGCCATCCAACGTTGGTCTGGCTACACCTTC
d_gene: NA; abundance: few; v_gene: TRBV20-1; len: 13; j_gene: TRBJ1-2; CDR3aa: CSAVVSGPHGYTF; CDR3nt: TGCAGTGCTGTAGTTTCCGGGCCTCATGGCTACACCTTC
d_gene: TRBD1; abundance: few; v_gene: TRBV29-1; len: 14; j_gene: TRBJ2-7; CDR3aa: CSVEDGDRGHEQYF; CDR3nt: TGCAGCGTTGAAGACGGGGACAGGGGCCACGAGCAGTACTTC
d_gene: TRBD2; abundance: NA; v_gene: TRBV12-5; len: 13; j_gene: TRBJ2-5; CDR3aa: CASGSLAGGNPYF; CDR3nt: TGTGCTAGTGGTTCCCTAGCGGGGGGGAACCCGTACTTC
d_gene: NA; abundance: few; v_gene: TRBV20-1; len: 15; j_gene: TRBJ2-7; CDR3aa: CSARGRLTRSYEQYF; CDR3nt: TGCAGTGCTAGAGGACGACTAACCCGCTCCTACGAGCAGTACTTC
d_gene: TRBD2; abundance: NA; v_gene: TRBV20-1; len: 17; j_gene: TRBJ2-4; CDR3aa: CSASPSGAGLAKNIQYF; CDR3nt: TGCAGTGCTAGTCCCAGCGGGGCCGGTCTAGCCAAAAACATTCAGTACTTC
d_gene: NA; abundance: few; v_gene: TRBV15; len: 15; j_gene: TRBJ2-1; CDR3aa: CATSRDLRGGNEQFF; CDR3nt: TGTGCCACCAGCAGAGATCTGAGAGGAGGCAATGAGCAGTTCTTC
d_gene: NA; abundance: few; v_gene: TRBV10-2; len: 12; j_gene: TRBJ1-2; CDR3aa: CASSGGGLGYTF; CDR3nt: TGCGCCAGCAGTGGGGGGGGTTTAGGCTACACCTTC